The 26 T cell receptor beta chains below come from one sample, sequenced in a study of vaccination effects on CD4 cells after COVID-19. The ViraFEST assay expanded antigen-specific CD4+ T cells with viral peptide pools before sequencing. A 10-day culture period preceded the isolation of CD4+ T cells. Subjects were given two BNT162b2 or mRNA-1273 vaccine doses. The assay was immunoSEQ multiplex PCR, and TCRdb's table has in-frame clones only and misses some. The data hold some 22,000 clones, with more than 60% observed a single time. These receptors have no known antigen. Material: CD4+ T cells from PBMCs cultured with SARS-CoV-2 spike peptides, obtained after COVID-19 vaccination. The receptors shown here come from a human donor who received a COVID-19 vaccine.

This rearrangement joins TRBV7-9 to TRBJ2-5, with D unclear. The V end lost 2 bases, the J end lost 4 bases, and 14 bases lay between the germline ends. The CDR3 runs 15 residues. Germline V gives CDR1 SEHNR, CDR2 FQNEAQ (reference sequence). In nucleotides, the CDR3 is TGTGCCAGCAGCTTATTACACCTTAAACCAGAGACCCAGTACTTC. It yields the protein CASSLLHLKPETQYF. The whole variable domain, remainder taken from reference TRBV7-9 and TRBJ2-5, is DTGVSQNPRHKITKRGQNVTFRCDPISEHNRLYWYRQTLGQGPEFLTYFQNEAQLEKSRLLSDRFSAERPKGSFSTLEIQRTEQGDSAMYLCASSLLHLKPETQYFGPGTRLLVL.

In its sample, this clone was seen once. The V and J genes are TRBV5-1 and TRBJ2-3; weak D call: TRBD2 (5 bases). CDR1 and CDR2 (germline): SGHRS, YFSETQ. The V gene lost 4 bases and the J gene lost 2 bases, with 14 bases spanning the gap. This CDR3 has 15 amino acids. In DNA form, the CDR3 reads TGCGCCAGCAGCCAAAACGGGATCCTCACAGATACGCAGTATTTT. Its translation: CASSQNGILTDTQYF.

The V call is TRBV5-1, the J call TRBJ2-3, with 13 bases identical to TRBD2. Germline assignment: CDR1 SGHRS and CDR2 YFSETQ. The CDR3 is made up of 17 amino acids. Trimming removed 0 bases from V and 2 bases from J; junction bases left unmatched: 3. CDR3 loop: CASSLGLAGGSTDTQYF. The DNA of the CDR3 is TGCGCCAGCAGCTTGGGACTAGCGGGGGGTTCCACAGATACGCAGTATTTT.

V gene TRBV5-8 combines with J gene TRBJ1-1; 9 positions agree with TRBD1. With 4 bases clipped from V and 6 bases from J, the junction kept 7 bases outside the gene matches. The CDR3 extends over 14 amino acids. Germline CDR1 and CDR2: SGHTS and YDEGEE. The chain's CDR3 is CASSPGQGWSEAFF. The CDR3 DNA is TGTGCCAGCAGCCCGGGACAGGGTTGGTCTGAAGCTTTCTTT.

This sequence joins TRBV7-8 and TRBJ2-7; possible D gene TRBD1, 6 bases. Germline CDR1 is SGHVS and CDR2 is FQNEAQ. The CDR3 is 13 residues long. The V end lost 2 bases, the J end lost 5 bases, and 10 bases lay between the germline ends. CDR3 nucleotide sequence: TGTGCCAGCAGCTTATACGCAGGGGACGAGCAGTACTTC. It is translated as CASSLYAGDEQYF.

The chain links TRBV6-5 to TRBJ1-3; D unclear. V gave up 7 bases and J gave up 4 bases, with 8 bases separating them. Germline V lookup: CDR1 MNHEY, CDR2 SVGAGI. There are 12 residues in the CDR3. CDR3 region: CASKSSGNTIYF. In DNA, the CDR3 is TGTGCCAGCAAATCGTCCGGAAACACCATATATTTT.

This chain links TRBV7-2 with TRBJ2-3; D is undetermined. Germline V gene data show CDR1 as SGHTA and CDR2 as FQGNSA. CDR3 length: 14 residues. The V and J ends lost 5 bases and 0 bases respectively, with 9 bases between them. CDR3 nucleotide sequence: TGTGCCAGCAGCCTAGAATTTAGCACAGATACGCAGTATTTT. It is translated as CASSLEFSTDTQYF. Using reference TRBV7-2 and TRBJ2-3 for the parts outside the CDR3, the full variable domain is GAGVSQSPSNKVTEKGKDVELRCDPISGHTALYWYRQSLGQGLEFLIYFQGNSAPDKSGLPSDRFSAERTGGSVSTLTIQRTQQEDSAVYLCASSLEFSTDTQYFGPGTRLTVL.

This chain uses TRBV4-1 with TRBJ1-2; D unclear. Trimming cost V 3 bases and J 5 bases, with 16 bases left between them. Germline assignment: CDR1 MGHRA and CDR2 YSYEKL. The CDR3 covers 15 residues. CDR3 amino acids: CASSHGVRYRYGYTF. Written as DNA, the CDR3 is TGCGCCAGCAGCCACGGGGTGAGGTATCGTTATGGCTACACCTTC.

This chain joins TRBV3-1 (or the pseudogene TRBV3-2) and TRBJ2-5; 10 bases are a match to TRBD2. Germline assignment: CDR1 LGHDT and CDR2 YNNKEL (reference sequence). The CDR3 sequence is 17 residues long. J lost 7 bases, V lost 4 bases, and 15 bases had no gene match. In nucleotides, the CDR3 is TGTGCCAGCAGCCCCCGGGGTAGCGGGAGGTTTGATGGGACCCAGTACTTC. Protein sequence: CASSPRGSGRFDGTQYF.

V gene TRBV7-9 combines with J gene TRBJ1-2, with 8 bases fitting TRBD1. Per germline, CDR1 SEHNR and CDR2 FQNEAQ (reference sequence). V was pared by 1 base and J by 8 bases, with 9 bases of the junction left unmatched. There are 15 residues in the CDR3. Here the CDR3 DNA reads TGTGCCAGCAGCTTAGATGGACAGGGCTACGGCGGCTACACCTTC. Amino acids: CASSLDGQGYGGYTF.

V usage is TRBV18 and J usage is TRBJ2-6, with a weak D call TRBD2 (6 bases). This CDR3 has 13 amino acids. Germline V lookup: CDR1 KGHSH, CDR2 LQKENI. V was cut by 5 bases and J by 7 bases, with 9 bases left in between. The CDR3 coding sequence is TGTGCCAGCTCAGGAGGGGTTGCCAACGTCCTGACTTTC. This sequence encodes CASSGGVANVLTF.

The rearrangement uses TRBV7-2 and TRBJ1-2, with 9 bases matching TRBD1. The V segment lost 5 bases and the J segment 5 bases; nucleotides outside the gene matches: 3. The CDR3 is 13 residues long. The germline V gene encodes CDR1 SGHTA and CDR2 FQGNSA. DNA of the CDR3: TGTGCCAGCAGCCCGGGACAGGGTTATGGCTACACCTTC. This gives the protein CASSPGQGYGYTF.

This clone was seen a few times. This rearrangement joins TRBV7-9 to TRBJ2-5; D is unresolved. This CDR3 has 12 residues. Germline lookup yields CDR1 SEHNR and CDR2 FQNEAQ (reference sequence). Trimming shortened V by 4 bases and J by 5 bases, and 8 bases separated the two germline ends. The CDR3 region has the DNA TGTGCCAGCAGCTCCCTCGGGGAGACCCAGTACTTC. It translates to CASSSLGETQYF.

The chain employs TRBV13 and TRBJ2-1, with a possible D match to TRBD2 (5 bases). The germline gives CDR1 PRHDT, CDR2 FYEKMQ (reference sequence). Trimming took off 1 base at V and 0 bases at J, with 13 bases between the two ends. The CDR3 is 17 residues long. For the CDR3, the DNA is TGTGCCAGCAGCTTAGTTAGTCTAGCCCACTCCTACAATGAGCAGTTCTTC. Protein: CASSLVSLAHSYNEQFF.

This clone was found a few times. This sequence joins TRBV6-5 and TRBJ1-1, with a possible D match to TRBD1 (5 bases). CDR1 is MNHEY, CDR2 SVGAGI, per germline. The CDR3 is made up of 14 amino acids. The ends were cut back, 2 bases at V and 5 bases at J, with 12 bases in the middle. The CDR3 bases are TGTGCCAGCAGTTACAATGGGGCAGAGACTGAAGCTTTCTTT. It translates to CASSYNGAETEAFF.

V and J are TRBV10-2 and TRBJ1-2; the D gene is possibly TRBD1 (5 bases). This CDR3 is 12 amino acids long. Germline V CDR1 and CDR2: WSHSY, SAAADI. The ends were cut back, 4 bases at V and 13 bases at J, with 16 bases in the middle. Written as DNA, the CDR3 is TGCGCCAGCAGTGGTATACAGGAGCGTGGCACCTTC. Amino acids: CASSGIQERGTF.

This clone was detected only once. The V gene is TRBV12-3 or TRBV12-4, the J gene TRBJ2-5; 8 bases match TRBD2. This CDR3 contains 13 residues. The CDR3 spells CGSGRGLGETQYF. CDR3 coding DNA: TGTGGTAGCGGCCGGGGACTAGGGGAGACCCAGTACTTC.

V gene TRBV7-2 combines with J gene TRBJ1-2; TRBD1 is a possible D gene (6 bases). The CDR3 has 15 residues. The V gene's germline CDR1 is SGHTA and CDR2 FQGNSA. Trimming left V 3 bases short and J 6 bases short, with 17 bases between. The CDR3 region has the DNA TGTGCCAGCAGCTTTTTGGGCCAGGGGCTTGATGGCTACACCTTC. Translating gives CASSFLGQGLDGYTF.

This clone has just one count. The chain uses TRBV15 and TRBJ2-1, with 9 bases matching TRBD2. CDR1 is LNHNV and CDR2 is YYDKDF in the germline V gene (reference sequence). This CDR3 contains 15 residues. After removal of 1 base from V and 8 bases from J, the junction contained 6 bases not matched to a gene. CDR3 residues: CATSRAAGGLDEQFF. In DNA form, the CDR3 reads TGTGCCACCAGCAGAGCGGCGGGAGGGTTGGATGAGCAGTTCTTC.

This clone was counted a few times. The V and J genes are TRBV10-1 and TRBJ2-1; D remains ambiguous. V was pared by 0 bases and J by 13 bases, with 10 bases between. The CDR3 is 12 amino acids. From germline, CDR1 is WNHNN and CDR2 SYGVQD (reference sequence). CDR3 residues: CASSESSRQQFF. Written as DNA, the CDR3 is TGCGCCAGCAGTGAGTCTTCCCGGCAACAGTTCTTC.

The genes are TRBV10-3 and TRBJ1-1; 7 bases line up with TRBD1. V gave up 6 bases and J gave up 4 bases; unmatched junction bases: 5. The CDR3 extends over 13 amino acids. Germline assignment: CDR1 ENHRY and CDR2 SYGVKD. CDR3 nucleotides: TGTGCCATCAGCGACAGGGAAGGCACTGAAGCTTTCTTT. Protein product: CAISDREGTEAFF.

The CDR3 here is CASTGVRGEGGYTF. The DNA of the CDR3 is TGTGCCAGCACGGGCGTACGGGGGGAGGGTGGCTACACCTTC. This chain connects TRBV25-1 to TRBJ1-2, with D perhaps matching TRBD1 (5 bases). The CDR3 runs to 14 residues. The germline CDR1 and CDR2 sequences are MGHDK and SYGVNS. The ends were cut back, 7 bases at V and 7 bases at J, with 19 bases in the middle.

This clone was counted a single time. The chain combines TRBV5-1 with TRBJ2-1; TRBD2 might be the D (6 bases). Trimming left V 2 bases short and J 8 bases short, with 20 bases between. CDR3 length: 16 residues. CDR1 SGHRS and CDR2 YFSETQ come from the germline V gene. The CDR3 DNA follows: TGCGCCAGCAGCTTAATGGCAGGGACTCCGAACGATGAGCAGTTCTTC. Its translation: CASSLMAGTPNDEQFF.

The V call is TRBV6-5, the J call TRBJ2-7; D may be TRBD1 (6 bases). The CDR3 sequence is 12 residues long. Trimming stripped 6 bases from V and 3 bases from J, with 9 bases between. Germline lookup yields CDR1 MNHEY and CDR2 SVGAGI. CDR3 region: CASSTGFYEQYF. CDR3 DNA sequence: TGTGCCAGCAGCACAGGGTTCTACGAGCAGTACTTC.

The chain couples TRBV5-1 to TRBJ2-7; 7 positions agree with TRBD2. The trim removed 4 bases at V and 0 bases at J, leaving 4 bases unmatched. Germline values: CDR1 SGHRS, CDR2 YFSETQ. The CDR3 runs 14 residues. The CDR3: CASSGGGSSYEQYF. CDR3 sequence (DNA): TGCGCCAGCAGCGGCGGGGGTAGCTCCTACGAGCAGTACTTC.

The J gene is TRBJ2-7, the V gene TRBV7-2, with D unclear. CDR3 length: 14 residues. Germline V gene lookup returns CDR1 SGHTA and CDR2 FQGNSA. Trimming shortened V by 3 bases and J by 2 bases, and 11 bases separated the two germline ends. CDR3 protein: CASSLIYSTYEQYF. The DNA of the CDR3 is TGTGCCAGCAGCTTGATTTACAGTACCTACGAGCAGTACTTC. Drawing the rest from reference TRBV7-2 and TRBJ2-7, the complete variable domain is GAGVSQSPSNKVTEKGKDVELRCDPISGHTALYWYRQSLGQGLEFLIYFQGNSAPDKSGLPSDRFSAERTGGSVSTLTIQRTQQEDSAVYLCASSLIYSTYEQYFGPGTRLTVT.